The next 20 T cell receptor beta chains were all read from a single sample in a study of blood T cell repertoires in COVID-19. Clones were sequenced by immunoSEQ multiplex PCR, and TCRdb holds only the in-frame ones, with some missing. The data show around 150,000 clones, with about 93% seen just once and roughly 4.4% held by the top ten. The specimen sequenced was peripheral blood. These receptors came from a woman aged 45-65 years with acute or convalescent COVID-19.

This chain joins TRBV9 and TRBJ1-2; 7 bases align to TRBD1. The trim removed 6 bases at V and 1 base at J, leaving 9 bases unmatched. The CDR3 totals 15 residues. The germline gives CDR1 SGDLS, CDR2 YYNGEE. The CDR3 DNA sequence: TGTGCCAGCACTCTAGGGGACAGAAATAACTATGGCTACACCTTC. Translating it yields CASTLGDRNNYGYTF.

CDR3 nucleotides: TGTGCCAGCAGTTACCCTTCGGGGACCCAGTACTTC. This translates into CASSYPSGTQYF. This chain links TRBV6-2 or TRBV6-3 with TRBJ2-5; no reliable D call. CDR1 and CDR2 from the germline V gene are MNHEY and SVGEGT. This CDR3 comprises 12 residues. V lost 2 bases and J 7 bases, leaving 8 bases between the germline ends.

This clone has more than one count but fewer than ten. The chain is built from TRBV2 and TRBJ1-5; 7 nucleotides line up with TRBD1. Germline V gene data show CDR1 as SNHLY and CDR2 as FYNNEI. V was pared by 6 bases and J by 5 bases, with 10 bases of the junction left unmatched. The CDR3 runs to 15 residues. The CDR3 here is CASRLPGQNHQPQHF. In DNA, the CDR3 is TGTGCCAGCAGGCTACCGGGACAGAACCATCAGCCCCAGCATTTT.

The V and J genes are TRBV10-3 and TRBJ2-2; 9 bases fit TRBD1. Trimming cost V 4 bases and J 4 bases; bases outside gene matches: 7. Germline V gene sequence: CDR1 ENHRY, CDR2 SYGVKD. The CDR3 length is 16 residues. The CDR3 nucleotides read TGTGCCATCAGTGGACCACAGGGGGCACGCACCGGGGAGCTGTTTTTT. Its protein is CAISGPQGARTGELFF.

This clone was found once. The rearrangement joins TRBV28 to TRBJ1-2; 7 bases map to TRBD1. After removal of 1 base from V and 0 bases from J, the junction contained 8 bases not matched to a gene. This CDR3 spans 17 amino acids. The germline V gene encodes CDR1 MDHEN and CDR2 SYDVKM. This CDR3 is CASSLLAGGLANYGYTF. CDR3 DNA: TGTGCCAGCAGTTTATTGGCAGGGGGGTTGGCTAACTATGGCTACACCTTC.

The chain is built from TRBV6-5 and TRBJ2-3; D may be TRBD2 (6 bases). The CDR3 consists of 15 residues. CDR1 and CDR2 (germline): MNHEY, SVGAGI. V shed 6 bases and J shed 4 bases, with 17 bases lying between them. CDR3 protein: CASSSGLRRADTQYF. The CDR3 DNA follows: TGTGCCAGCAGCTCGGGACTGCGGCGGGCAGATACGCAGTATTTT.

The chain has TRBV27 and TRBJ2-1, with D tentatively TRBD2 (5 bases). Germline CDR1 is MNHEY and CDR2 is SMNVEV (reference sequence). This CDR3 spans 16 amino acids. The V gene lost 6 bases and the J gene lost 4 bases, with 19 bases spanning the gap. This CDR3 reads CASSPSSSLWYNEQFF. CDR3 DNA: TGTGCCAGCAGCCCCTCTAGCTCCCTTTGGTACAATGAGCAGTTCTTC.

The chain carries TRBV9 and TRBJ1-2; 7 bases map to TRBD1. V shed 4 bases and J 0 bases; nucleotides not matched to a gene: 6. Germline CDR1 reads SGDLS; CDR2 reads YYNGEE. The CDR3 covers 15 residues. The CDR3 region has the DNA TGTGCCAGCAGCTATTCAGGGGGTGCTAACTATGGCTACACCTTC. Its protein product is CASSYSGGANYGYTF.

The V gene is TRBV2, the J gene TRBJ2-1; 10 positions agree with TRBD2. Germline V lookup: CDR1 SNHLY, CDR2 FYNNEI. The CDR3 contains 14 residues. Trimming took 7 bases from V and 14 from J; bases not matched to a gene: 14. This CDR3 is CASKRSLAGGLEFF. CDR3 nucleotide sequence: TGTGCCAGCAAGCGATCCTTAGCGGGAGGTTTGGAGTTCTTC.

This chain joins TRBV19 and TRBJ2-2; 8 bases are shared with TRBD1. V was pared by 7 bases and J by 5 bases, with 9 bases of the junction left unmatched. Germline V gene sequence: CDR1 LNHDA, CDR2 SQIVND (reference sequence). The CDR3 runs 15 residues. In DNA, the CDR3 is TGTGCCAGTACTCGACAGGGGTACGCAACCGGGGAGCTGTTTTTT. This codes for CASTRQGYATGELFF.

This chain links TRBV15 with TRBJ1-6; D is perhaps TRBD1 (6 bases). Germline V gene lookup returns CDR1 LNHNV and CDR2 YYDKDF (reference sequence). This CDR3 contains 16 residues. Trimming stripped 9 bases from V and 0 bases from J, with 15 bases between. The CDR3 region is CATSPQGISYNSPLHF. The CDR3 DNA follows: TGTGCCACTAGCCCCCAGGGGATCTCCTATAATTCACCCCTCCACTTT. The whole variable domain, remainder taken from reference TRBV15 and TRBJ1-6, is DAMVIQNPRYQVTQFGKPVTLSCSQTLNHNVMYWYQQKSSQAPKLLFHYYDKDFNNEADTPDNFQSRRPNTSFCFLDIRSPGLGDTAMYLCATSPQGISYNSPLHFGNGTRLTVT.

The V and J genes are TRBV28 and TRBJ1-2; D gene ambiguous. The CDR3 is 14 amino acids. Germline CDR1 reads MDHEN; CDR2 reads SYDVKM. V was trimmed by 5 bases and J by 6 bases, leaving 16 bases between them. In nucleotides, the CDR3 is TGTGCCAGCAGTCTCCAGGAAACTTACGATGGCTACACCTTC. Translating it yields CASSLQETYDGYTF.

The chain links TRBV18 to TRBJ2-2; TRBD1 might be the D (6 bases). V lost 2 bases and J 0 bases, leaving 22 bases between the germline ends. The CDR3 totals 20 residues. In germline, CDR1 is KGHSH, CDR2 LQKENI. As DNA, the CDR3 is TGTGCCAGCTCACCAGGAATCGGAACAGGGAAAATTTCGAACACCGGGGAGCTGTTTTTT. This sequence encodes CASSPGIGTGKISNTGELFF. The full variable domain, with the rest looked up from reference TRBV18 and TRBJ2-2, is NAGVMQNPRHLVRRRGQEARLRCSPMKGHSHVYWYRQLPEEGLKFMVYLQKENIIDESGMPKERFSAEFPKEGPSILRIQQVVRGDSAAYFCASSPGIGTGKISNTGELFFGEGSRLTVL.

The chain carries TRBV28 and TRBJ2-1; D possibly corresponds to TRBD2 (6 bases). The CDR3 extends over 12 amino acids. Germline CDR1 is MDHEN and CDR2 is SYDVKM. V was clipped by 6 bases and J by 10 bases, with 13 bases between them. The CDR3 DNA reads as TGTGCCAGCAGGTCCGGAGGGGTCGAGCAGTTCTTC. Translated, it gives CASRSGGVEQFF.

The gene calls are TRBV9 and TRBJ1-1; a possible D gene is TRBD1 (5 bases). The CDR3 is 12 residues long. Germline V gene sequence: CDR1 SGDLS, CDR2 YYNGEE. Trimming took off 2 bases at V and 8 bases at J, with 10 bases between the two ends. Here the CDR3 reads CASSVRGGEAFF. The DNA for the CDR3 is TGTGCCAGCAGCGTCCGCGGGGGAGAAGCTTTCTTT.

This clone was counted once. The gene calls are TRBV28 and TRBJ1-5; D is unclear. CDR1 is MDHEN and CDR2 is SYDVKM in the germline V gene. V was cut by 5 bases and J by 2 bases, with 22 bases left in between. CDR3 length equals 18 residues. CDR3 region: CASSIDNLSGFGNQPQHF. The DNA for the CDR3 is TGTGCCAGCAGTATCGACAATCTAAGTGGGTTCGGCAATCAGCCCCAGCATTTT.

V and J are TRBV4-1 and TRBJ1-4, with a tentative D call TRBD1 (5 bases). This CDR3 contains 15 residues. The V end lost 6 bases, the J end lost 3 bases, and 14 bases lay between the germline ends. Germline CDR1 is MGHRA and CDR2 is YSYEKL. CDR3 region: CASSPIRASNEKLFF. The CDR3 DNA sequence: TGCGCCAGCAGTCCTATCAGGGCGTCTAATGAAAAACTGTTTTTT.

This rearrangement joins TRBV5-1 to TRBJ1-4, with TRBD1 matching 8 bases. CDR1 SGHRS and CDR2 YFSETQ come from the germline V gene. The CDR3 runs to 14 residues. After removal of 4 bases from V and 8 bases from J, the junction contained 7 bases not matched to a gene. The CDR3 is CASSQRQGLEKLFF. In DNA, the CDR3 is TGCGCCAGCAGCCAAAGACAGGGGTTGGAAAAACTGTTTTTT.

The genes are TRBV7-2 and TRBJ2-2, with a tentative D call TRBD1 (5 bases). Germline CDR1 is SGHTA and CDR2 is FQGNSA. The V end lost 5 bases, the J end lost 5 bases, and 18 bases lay between the germline ends. The CDR3 is 16 residues long. The CDR3 is CASSLFRDRRTGELFF. The CDR3 DNA follows: TGTGCCAGCAGCCTCTTCAGGGATCGAAGGACCGGGGAGCTGTTTTTT.

This clone is a singleton in its sample. J is TRBJ1-5 and V is TRBV7-2; D perhaps matches TRBD1 (6 bases). CDR3 size: 16 residues. The V gene's germline CDR1 is SGHTA and CDR2 FQGNSA. The V gene lost 2 bases and the J gene lost 2 bases, with 13 bases spanning the gap. The CDR3 DNA is TGTGCCAGCAGCTTATATGGGGCAGGGGGCAATCAGCCCCAGCATTTT. Translated, it gives CASSLYGAGGNQPQHF. Drawing the rest from reference TRBV7-2 and TRBJ1-5, the complete variable domain is GAGVSQSPSNKVTEKGKDVELRCDPISGHTALYWYRQSLGQGLEFLIYFQGNSAPDKSGLPSDRFSAERTGGSVSTLTIQRTQQEDSAVYLCASSLYGAGGNQPQHFGDGTRLSIL.